This T cell receptor (beta chain) was observed in a study of CD4 T cell repertoires in COVID-19 listed by TCRdb under 2021. About the investigation overall: For cross-reactivity analysis, CFSE-low cells were expanded with IL-2 for under 11 days, then relabeled and restimulated with spike proteins from other coronaviruses. In COVID-19-recovered individuals, the study described naturally processed CD4+ T cell responses to SARS-CoV-2 spike and nucleoprotein and used TCR Vbeta sequencing to evaluate clonal composition. TCR Vbeta repertoire analysis of SARS-CoV-2-reactive T cells was conducted at the subset level in a few recovered individuals.

The library was generated by the immunoSEQ multiplex PCR assay. In the source study's methods: The Chao-Jaccard similarity index and the number of shared clonotypes were used to measure repertoire overlap between subsets. TCRdb carries this immuneACCESS record with in-frame sequences only. Its versions omit some clonotypes, under half of them owing to an unresolved V gene in the studies checked, with the rest unexplained. V and J calls plus clone size are reproduced from that table; the DNA served to infer D and trimming. This sample lists approximately 75,000 clones; approximately 83% were detected once. The ten largest clones capture roughly 0.5% of the sample. From a lookup of the germline V gene, CDR1 and CDR2 are SGHVS and FQNEAQ. From its cysteine to its phenylalanine, the CDR3 spans 16 amino acids. CDR3 DNA only is kept here, 48 bases in frame from base 1. Clipping removes 5 bases from V and 4 bases from J, with 11 as the unmatched junction base count.

The sample's time point label, decoded: sample from a COVID-19-recovered individual after infection. Donors were patients who had recovered from mild-to-severe COVID-19. Uncultured memory T cell samples were sequenced directly after ex vivo isolation. CD4+ total memory, central memory, effector memory and circulating T follicular helper cells were isolated from peripheral blood mononuclear cells. The study at large found these results: Between about 6.5 and 28% of SARS-CoV-2 clonotypes were also found in SARS-CoV and/or HKU1 spike-stimulated secondary cultures, consistent with cross-reactivity. Two or all three memory subsets shared several of the most expanded SARS-CoV-2-reactive clonotypes, which suggests intraclonal diversification.

Of note for this clone: Its antigen remains unidentified. Base qualities were left out, and no much larger clone turns up one base away.

The chain links TRBV7-8 with TRBJ2-3; TRBD1 lines up with 8 middle nucleotides. Sequenced here: CD4+ T cells from peripheral blood, sampled after recovery from COVID-19. The TCR was taken from a human donor who had COVID-19. The nucleotide sequence is TGTGCCAGCAGCCCTGCCGACAGGGGTATTCCAGATACGCAGTATTTT. Protein translation: CASSPADRGIPDTQYF.